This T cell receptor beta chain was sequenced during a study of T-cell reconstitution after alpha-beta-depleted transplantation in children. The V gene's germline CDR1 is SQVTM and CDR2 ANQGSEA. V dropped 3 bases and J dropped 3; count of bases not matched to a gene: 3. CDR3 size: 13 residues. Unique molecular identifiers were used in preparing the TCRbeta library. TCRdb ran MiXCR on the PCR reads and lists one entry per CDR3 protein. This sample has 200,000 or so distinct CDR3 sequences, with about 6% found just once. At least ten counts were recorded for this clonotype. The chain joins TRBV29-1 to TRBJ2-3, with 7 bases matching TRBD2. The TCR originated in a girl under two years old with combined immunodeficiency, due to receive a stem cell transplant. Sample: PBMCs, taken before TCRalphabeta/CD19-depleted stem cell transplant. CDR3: CSVEVGGTDTQYF. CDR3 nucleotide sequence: TGCAGCGTTGAGGTGGGAGGGACAGATACGCAGTATTTT.